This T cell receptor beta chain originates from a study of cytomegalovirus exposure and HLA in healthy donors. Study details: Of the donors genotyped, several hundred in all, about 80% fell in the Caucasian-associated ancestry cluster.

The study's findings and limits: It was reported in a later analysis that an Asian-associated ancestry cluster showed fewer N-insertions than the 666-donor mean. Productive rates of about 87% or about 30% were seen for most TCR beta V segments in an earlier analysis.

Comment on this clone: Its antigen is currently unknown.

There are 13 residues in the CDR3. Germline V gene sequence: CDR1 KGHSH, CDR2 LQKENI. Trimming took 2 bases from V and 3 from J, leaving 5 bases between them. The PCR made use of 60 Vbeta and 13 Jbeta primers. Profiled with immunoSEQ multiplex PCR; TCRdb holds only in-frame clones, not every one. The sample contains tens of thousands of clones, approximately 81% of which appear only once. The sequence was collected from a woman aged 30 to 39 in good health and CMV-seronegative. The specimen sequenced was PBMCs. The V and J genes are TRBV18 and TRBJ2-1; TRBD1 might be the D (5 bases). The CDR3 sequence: CASSPDSYNEQFF. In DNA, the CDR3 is TGTGCCAGCTCACCAGACAGCTACAATGAGCAGTTCTTC.